Given below is one TCR beta chain in context. The record originates from a study of OX40 agonist ivuxolimab in advanced cancers. The overall study: As their treatment, patients were administered ivuxolimab, an agonistic anti-OX40 (CD134) antibody. The dose-escalation group included hepatocellular carcinoma, melanoma, renal cell carcinoma and head and neck cancer.

Assay used: immunoSEQ multiplex PCR; TCRdb lists only in-frame clones, some missing. The sample consists of more than 40,000 clones, around 77% of them appearing once. The sample here was CD4+ or CD8+ T cells sorted from blood, taken in a trial of the OX40 agonist ivuxolimab. The receptor comes from an adult with an advanced solid tumor such as melanoma, head and neck, liver or kidney cancer.

CDR3 loop: CSASGVEQFF. In nucleotides, the CDR3 is TGCAGTGCTAGTGGGGTCGAGCAGTTCTTC. The chain links TRBV20-1 to TRBJ2-1; D is uncertain. CDR3 length: 10 amino acids. The V end was cut by 3 bases, the J end by 10 bases, with 7 bases between. The V gene's germline CDR1 is DFQATT and CDR2 SNEGSKA (reference sequence).